A selection of T cell receptor beta chains follows, all from one sample in a study of OX40 agonist ivuxolimab in advanced cancers. Sequencing was performed with immunoSEQ multiplex PCR; in TCRdb, only in-frame clones are kept and a portion is missing. The data show 72,000 or so clones, about 91% seen once. Sequencing was performed on CD4+ or CD8+ T cells sorted from blood, taken in a trial of the OX40 agonist ivuxolimab. These receptors all stem from an adult with an advanced solid tumor such as melanoma, head and neck, liver or kidney cancer. Both conserved end residues are part of each CDR3. D genes are given only for firm matches. Clone size is not always given. Where it is, it says once, few, many or a class for expanded clones.

v_gene	len	d_gene	j_gene	abundance	CDR3nt	CDR3aa
TRBV28	15	NA	TRBJ1-1	NA	TGTGCCAGCAGTCCTCCGACAAATATGAACACTGAAGCTTTCTTT	CASSPPTNMNTEAFF
TRBV7-9	16	TRBD2	TRBJ2-7	NA	TGTGCCAGCAGCCCTTTTTCGGGTAGCGGGAGAAACGAGCAGTACTTC	CASSPFSGSGRNEQYF
TRBV18	13	TRBD1	TRBJ1-2	NA	TGTGCCAGCTCACCGGACAGGGCCTATGGCTACACCTTC	CASSPDRAYGYTF
TRBV29-1	14	NA	TRBJ2-5	NA	TGCAGCGTTGAAGATCAAAAACAGGAAGAGACCCAGTACTTC	CSVEDQKQEETQYF
TRBV19	16	NA	TRBJ2-2	NA	TGTGCCAGTAGTATACCTTATGGGAAGAACACCGGGGAGCTGTTTTTT	CASSIPYGKNTGELFF
TRBV6-1	14	TRBD1	TRBJ2-1	NA	TGTGCCAGCAGTGCCGGGACAGATCACAATGAGCAGTTCTTC	CASSAGTDHNEQFF
TRBV2	10	NA	TRBJ2-7	NA	TGTGCCACCCAGGGTAACGAGCAGTACTTC	CATQGNEQYF
TRBV6-5	15	NA	TRBJ2-3	NA	TGTGCCAGCAGTTACTCAGGGGTGAGCACAGATACGCAGTATTTT	CASSYSGVSTDTQYF
TRBV6-6	16	TRBD1	TRBJ1-3	NA	TGTGCCAGCAGGGACAGGGGGCTTTTCTCTGGAAACACCATATATTTT	CASRDRGLFSGNTIYF
TRBV29-1	15	NA	TRBJ2-1	NA	TGCAGCGTTTCTTTAGCGTCAGGGGTTTACAATGAGCAGTTCTTC	CSVSLASGVYNEQFF
TRBV4-2	14	TRBD2	TRBJ2-7	NA	TGTGCCAGCAGCCCCTACAGACTAGCGCGAGAGCAGTACTTC	CASSPYRLAREQYF
TRBV28	15	NA	TRBJ1-2	NA	TGTGCCAGCAGTTTTTCTGACGCTGACACCTATGGCTACACCTTC	CASSFSDADTYGYTF
TRBV27	16	NA	TRBJ1-6	NA	TGTGCCAGCAGGAAACCGGGGGGCAGGGTAGGATCACCCCTCCACTTT	CASRKPGGRVGSPLHF
TRBV5-4	14	NA	TRBJ1-2	NA	TGTGCCAGCAGCCATGAGGGGGTCCGTTTGGGCTACACCTTC	CASSHEGVRLGYTF
TRBV7-9	14	TRBD2	TRBJ2-1	NA	TGTGCCAGCAGCTATGGGACTAGGTCCGGGGAGCAGTTCTTC	CASSYGTRSGEQFF
TRBV6-1	15	NA	TRBJ2-3	NA	TGTGCCAGCATTCTTACTAGCACTCGAACAGATACGCAGTATTTT	CASILTSTRTDTQYF
TRBV29-1	13	NA	TRBJ1-2	NA	TGCAGCGTTGAAGAGTCAGGAGACTATGGCTACACCTTC	CSVEESGDYGYTF
TRBV9	13	TRBD1	TRBJ2-1	NA	TGTGCCAGCAGAGAGACAGGGTCCGATGAGCAGTTCTTC	CASRETGSDEQFF
TRBV7-9	16	NA	TRBJ1-4	NA	TGTGCCAGCAGCATCCGACAAAGGGGTCGGGATGAAAAACTGTTTTTT	CASSIRQRGRDEKLFF
TRBV4-2	16	NA	TRBJ1-2	once	TGTGCCAGCAGCCACCCGGTCCTTCTGGGGAACTATGGCTACACCTTC	CASSHPVLLGNYGYTF
TRBV14	16	TRBD1	TRBJ1-1	NA	TGTGCCAGCAGCCCCTTACAGGGGGGCGGTGGGACTGAAGCTTTCTTT	CASSPLQGGGGTEAFF
TRBV15	13	NA	TRBJ1-6	NA	TGTGCTTCCGCGGCGGAGTATAATTCACCCCTCCACTTT	CASAAEYNSPLHF
TRBV6-1	14	NA	TRBJ1-4	NA	TGTGCCAGCCGCTTAAGCCCATTGGGCGAAAAACTGTTTTTT	CASRLSPLGEKLFF
TRBV18	12	NA	TRBJ2-7	NA	TGTGCCAGCTCGGGAGCAGTGTCCGAGCAGTACTTC	CASSGAVSEQYF
TRBV5-6	14	NA	TRBJ2-1	NA	TGTGCCAGCAGTATTACTTTCAGCGCCAATGAGCAGTTCTTC	CASSITFSANEQFF
TRBV19	18	TRBD2	TRBJ2-2	NA	TGTGCCAGCGCAGAAGGGGTAGCGGGAGGGAGGAACACCGGGGAGCTGTTTTTT	CASAEGVAGGRNTGELFF
TRBV15	15	NA	TRBJ1-4	NA	TGTGCCACCAGCCCTCGGGACGGACGCGGGGAAAATCTGTTTTTT	CATSPRDGRGENLFF
TRBV2	13	NA	TRBJ1-2	NA	TGTGCCAGCAAATGGGAAACCCTCTATGGCTACACCTTC	CASKWETLYGYTF
TRBV10-3	13	NA	TRBJ2-1	NA	TGTGCCATCAGTGGACCTGCCTACAATGAGCAGTTCTTC	CAISGPAYNEQFF
TRBV2	13	NA	TRBJ2-2	NA	TGTGCCAGCAGTGTAACAGATCGCGGGGAGCTGTTTTTT	CASSVTDRGELFF
TRBV6-5	14	TRBD1	TRBJ2-1	NA	TGTGCCAGCAGCGAGACAGGGTCCTACAATGAGCAGTTCTTC	CASSETGSYNEQFF
TRBV7-9	13	NA	TRBJ2-7	NA	TGTGCCAGCAGCTTAGGAATACAGGGTCGGCAGTACTTC	CASSLGIQGRQYF
TRBV27	16	TRBD1	TRBJ1-1	NA	TGTGCCAGCAGTTCCCAGACAGGGCCCATGAACACTGAAGCTTTCTTT	CASSSQTGPMNTEAFF
TRBV9	13	NA	TRBJ1-5	NA	TGTGCCAGCAGCGTAGGCAGCAATCAGCCCCAGCATTTT	CASSVGSNQPQHF
TRBV2	13	TRBD1	TRBJ1-1	NA	TGTGCCAGCAGCCGGGACAGGAACACTGAAGCTTTCTTT	CASSRDRNTEAFF
TRBV13	13	NA	TRBJ2-5	NA	TGTGCCAGCAGCTTATTAGATCAAGAGACCCAGTACTTC	CASSLLDQETQYF
TRBV20-1	11	NA	TRBJ1-1	NA	TGCAGTGCTTCTTTTTGGGGGGAAGCTTTCTTT	CSASFWGEAFF
TRBV6-6	15	NA	TRBJ2-2	NA	TGTGCCAGCAGTTACTCGAAGGGGGACACCGGGGAGCTGTTTTTT	CASSYSKGDTGELFF
TRBV5-1	15	NA	TRBJ1-4	NA	TGCGCCAGCAGCTTGGCCAGGGTAAGGAATGAAAAACTGTTTTTT	CASSLARVRNEKLFF
TRBV11-2	20	NA	TRBJ2-5	NA	TGTGCCAGCAGCTTAGAGGGAGGGGCAGGGGGATACAGCCGCAAAGAGACCCAGTACTTC	CASSLEGGAGGYSRKETQYF
TRBV7-3	15	NA	TRBJ1-1	NA	TGTGCCAGCAGCTTAAGGGCGGTCGGGGGCACTGAAGCTTTCTTT	CASSLRAVGGTEAFF
TRBV7-3	12	NA	TRBJ2-3	NA	TGTGCCAGCAGCCCCGACACAGATACGCAGTATTTT	CASSPDTDTQYF
TRBV6-5	14	NA	TRBJ2-7	once	TGTGCCAGCAGCAGGATAGCGACTGCCTACGAGCAGTACTTC	CASSRIATAYEQYF
TRBV5-4	16	NA	TRBJ1-2	NA	TGTGCCAGCAGCCCTTTCTATAATCAGGGATTCTATGGCTACACCTTC	CASSPFYNQGFYGYTF
TRBV14	14	TRBD2	TRBJ2-5	NA	TGTGCCAGCAGCCCTTCGGGGGGTCCGAAGACCCAGTACTTC	CASSPSGGPKTQYF
TRBV5-1	15	TRBD2	TRBJ2-1	NA	TGCGCCAGCAGCTTGGCAATAGCGGGCGGGAATGAGCAGTTCTTC	CASSLAIAGGNEQFF
TRBV5-1	14	NA	TRBJ1-1	NA	TGCGCCAGCAGCTTCAGCCCCGGGAACACTGAAGCTTTCTTT	CASSFSPGNTEAFF
TRBV15	14	NA	TRBJ2-1	NA	TGTGCCACCAGCAGACTGACTTCCTACAATGAGCAGTTCTTC	CATSRLTSYNEQFF
TRBV2	15	TRBD1	TRBJ2-2	NA	TGTGCCAGCAGGGAACAGGGGGCGCTCGGCGGGGAGCTGTTTTTT	CASREQGALGGELFF
TRBV19	13	NA	TRBJ1-1	NA	TGTGCCAGCCGGAGCGCTTTGAACACTGAAGCTTTCTTT	CASRSALNTEAFF
TRBV19	13	NA	TRBJ1-1	NA	TGTGCCAGTAGAAGGGACCCTGACACTGAAGCTTTCTTT	CASRRDPDTEAFF
TRBV6-1	13	NA	TRBJ1-2	NA	TGTGCCAGCAGTGGGACTCCACTTGGGGGCTACACCTTC	CASSGTPLGGYTF
TRBV11-2	11	NA	TRBJ2-3	few	TGTGCCAGCAGCAACCAGATTGCGCAGTATTTT	CASSNQIAQYF
TRBV19	14	TRBD1	TRBJ2-7	once	TGTGCCAGTAGTATTGGACAGGGGACCTACGAGCAGTACTTC	CASSIGQGTYEQYF
TRBV2	12	NA	TRBJ1-4	NA	TGTGCCAGCAGCTCCCGGACGAGCCGCGGTTTTTTT	CASSSRTSRGFF